These 16 T cell receptor beta chains originate from one sample sequenced in a study of regulatory T cells in long-lasting Graves disease. Time point described: persistent/refractory GD, antithyroid drugs over 5 years with positive TRAb. Generation of the TCR library employed RNA extracted from PBMCs. To make TCR beta libraries, researchers used iRepertoire HTBI primers and Arm-PCR of CDR3 regions. TCRdb called the multiplex PCR reads again in MiXCR, with one record for every CDR3 protein. The table has around 460,000 distinct CDR3 sequences, under 25% seen once. The material sequenced was peripheral blood mononuclear cells (PBMCs), taken when the disease was refractory, from a patient treated with antithyroid drugs. These TCRs come from a female donor with Graves disease.

This clonotype was picked up a small number of times. The chain links TRBV5-4 to TRBJ1-1; perhaps TRBD1 as D (5 bases). V dropped 4 bases and J dropped 4 bases, with 14 bases sitting between them. The germline V gene encodes CDR1 SGHNT and CDR2 YYREEE (reference sequence). The CDR3 sequence is 14 residues long. The CDR3 sequence: CASSTKDGATEAFF. CDR3 DNA sequence: TGTGCCAGCAGCACTAAGGACGGGGCCACTGAAGCTTTCTTT.

In its sample, this clonotype was seen many times. The chain has TRBV20-1 and TRBJ2-5; the D gene is possibly TRBD1 (6 bases). Trimming took 5 bases from V and 1 from J, leaving 11 bases between them. The germline gives CDR1 DFQATT, CDR2 SNEGSKA (reference sequence). The CDR3 sequence is 13 residues long. Here the CDR3 reads CSAVQGFQETQYF. The CDR3 nucleotides are TGCAGTGCTGTTCAGGGGTTCCAAGAGACCCAGTACTTC.

The V gene is TRBV15, the J gene TRBJ2-1, with D perhaps matching TRBD1 or TRBD2 (5 bases each). From germline, CDR1 is LNHNV and CDR2 YYDKDF (reference sequence). This CDR3 comprises 18 residues. The V gene lost 0 bases and the J gene lost 2 bases, with 17 bases spanning the gap. This CDR3 reads CATSRDGGRVAPYNEQFF. DNA of the CDR3: TGTGCCACCAGCAGAGATGGGGGTAGGGTAGCGCCCTACAATGAGCAGTTCTTC.

Remarks on this clonotype: This probably arose from a read error, given a far larger clone one base away. The CDR3 reads CASRPTGTTYEAFF. The CDR3 nucleotides are TGTGCCAGCAGGCCCACCGGGACAACCTATGAAGCTTTCTTT. The genes are TRBV2 and TRBJ1-1; D perhaps matches TRBD1 (6 bases). Trimming took off 6 bases at V and 7 bases at J, with 18 bases between the two ends. Germline V gene lookup returns CDR1 SNHLY and CDR2 FYNNEI. The CDR3 runs 14 residues. The full variable domain, completed using reference TRBV2 and TRBJ1-1, is EPEVTQTPSHQVTQMGQEVILRCVPISNHLYFYWYRQILGQKVEFLVSFYNNEISEKSEIFDDQFSVERPDGSNFTLKIRSTKLEDSAMYFCASRPTGTTYEAFFGQGTRLTVV.

This clonotype was recorded a few times. The chain employs TRBV6-1 and TRBJ1-3; TRBD1 aligns across 8 bases. Germline assignment: CDR1 MNHNS and CDR2 SASEGT. The CDR3 runs 15 residues. V was pared by 7 bases and J by 4 bases, with 9 bases of the junction left unmatched. In DNA, the CDR3 is TGTGCCAGCACCGACGGACAGGGCCTAGGAAACACCATATATTTT. It codes for CASTDGQGLGNTIYF.

This clonotype was recorded at least ten times. V is TRBV28 and J is TRBJ2-7; 12 bases align to TRBD2. V was clipped by 3 bases and J by 0 bases; unmatched bases: 9. CDR1 and CDR2 from the germline V gene are MDHEN and SYDVKM. The CDR3 extends over 18 amino acids. CDR3 DNA: TGTGCCAGCAGTTTCCCGACTAGCGGGGGTTCGAGCTCCTACGAGCAGTACTTC. Its translation is CASSFPTSGGSSSYEQYF.

V usage is TRBV4-3 and J usage is TRBJ1-2; D is ambiguous. There are 15 residues in the CDR3. Germline values: CDR1 LGHNA, CDR2 YSLEER. V lost 0 bases to trimming and J lost 3 bases, with 11 bases between them. The CDR3 here is CASSQELGNYYGYTF. CDR3 nucleotides: TGCGCCAGCAGCCAAGAGCTAGGGAACTACTATGGCTACACCTTC.

Only one count was recorded for this clonotype. V gene TRBV28 combines with J gene TRBJ2-3, with D uncertain. CDR3 length: 14 amino acids. Germline V gene data show CDR1 as MDHEN and CDR2 as SYDVKM. V lost 3 bases and J lost 1, with 8 bases in between. The CDR3 sequence is CASSFGLRTDTQYF. DNA for the CDR3: TGTGCCAGCAGTTTCGGGCTTCGCACAGATACGCAGTATTTT.

The chain links TRBV28 to TRBJ2-5; D perhaps matches TRBD1 (6 bases). V lost 6 bases, J lost 4 bases, and 15 bases lay in between. CDR1 and CDR2 (germline): MDHEN, SYDVKM. The CDR3 spans 14 residues. CDR3 amino acids: CASSPQGTPETQYF. The CDR3 region has the DNA TGTGCCAGCAGCCCTCAGGGGACCCCAGAGACCCAGTACTTC.

The sample holds many counts of this clonotype. The rearrangement links TRBV2 to TRBJ2-6; no definite D call. V was trimmed by 3 bases and J by 6 bases, leaving 0 bases between them. Germline loops: CDR1 SNHLY, CDR2 FYNNEI. CDR3 length equals 11 residues. In nucleotides, the CDR3 is TGTGCCAGCAGTGAGGCCAACGTCCTGACTTTC. Protein product: CASSEANVLTF.

The chain carries TRBV5-1 and TRBJ2-1; D is possibly TRBD1 or TRBD2 (5 bases each). Germline assignment: CDR1 SGHRS and CDR2 YFSETQ. This CDR3 comprises 14 residues. Trimming stripped 6 bases from V and 3 bases from J, with 13 bases between. The CDR3 DNA reads as TGCGCCAGCACCCCGGGACCAGACTACAATGAGCAGTTCTTC. This codes for CASTPGPDYNEQFF.

The chain couples TRBV18 to TRBJ1-5, with 10 bases lining up with TRBD1. The CDR3 length is 17 residues. Losses at the gene ends were 5 bases for V and 9 bases for J; bases not matched to a gene: 16. CDR1 KGHSH and CDR2 LQKENI come from the germline V gene. In DNA form, the CDR3 reads TGTGCCAGCTCATCCGGGACAGGGGACCTAAGAGCGGCGCCCCAGCATTTT. Protein product: CASSSGTGDLRAAPQHF.

Details on this clonotype: An end of the junction does not agree with germline; a read error may underlie this. The V and J genes are TRBV20-1 and TRBJ2-5; D gene uncertain. CDR3 length: 9 residues. Germline CDR1 reads DFQATT; CDR2 reads SNEGSKA (reference sequence). The CDR3 sequence: CSARDPYRF. The CDR3 DNA reads TGCAGTGCTAGAGACCCCTACCGTTTC.

This clonotype turned up a few times. CDR3 protein: CASTQRGTGRGAFF. The CDR3 DNA follows: TGTGCCAGCACCCAGCGGGGGACGGGGCGGGGAGCTTTCTTT. The genes are TRBV2 and TRBJ1-1; D possibly corresponds to TRBD1 (5 bases). Germline CDR1 reads SNHLY; CDR2 reads FYNNEI. The CDR3 covers 14 residues. V was cut by 7 bases and J by 10 bases, with 22 bases left in between.

The gene calls are TRBV20-1 and TRBJ2-5, with 8 bases aligning to TRBD2. Germline V gene sequence: CDR1 DFQATT, CDR2 SNEGSKA (reference sequence). The CDR3 loop spans 14 amino acids. Trimming took 6 bases from V and 5 from J; bases not matched to a gene: 11. The DNA of the CDR3 is TGCAGTGCCATTGCCGGGGGGGCCGGGGAGACCCAGTACTTC. Encoded protein: CSAIAGGAGETQYF.

This clonotype was seen at least ten times. V usage is TRBV28 and J usage is TRBJ2-5, with D possibly matching TRBD2 (6 bases). In germline, CDR1 is MDHEN, CDR2 SYDVKM. V lost 3 bases and J lost 5, with 10 bases in between. The CDR3 sequence is 13 residues long. CDR3 sequence reads: CASSLTSRETQYF. The CDR3 DNA is TGTGCCAGCAGTTTGACTAGTAGGGAGACCCAGTACTTC.